This entry features one TCR beta chain sequence. Its antigen is unidentified. The sample carries other DNA sequences with the same CDR3. This sample stems from a study of T cell responses to AZD1222 COVID-19 vaccine. V was trimmed by 0 bases and J by 2 bases, leaving 10 bases between them. The CDR3 is 14 residues long. In germline, CDR1 is GTSNPN, CDR2 SVGIG (reference sequence). Assay: immunoSEQ multiplex PCR; the TCRdb copy retains only in-frame clones and omits some. The sample contains about 150,000 clones, under 95% of which appear only once. Study conclusions and caveats: Donors were chiefly white British, with a greater number of females, and clonal diversity was perhaps underestimated. Every sample of the repertoires postdated the peak T cell response. Epitopes outside B.1.351 and B.1.1.7 mutated regions reportedly drew nearly half of spike TCRs. Across the whole spike, CD4 TCRs peaked at regions 160-218 and 743-854.

The material sequenced was peripheral blood, taken 28 days after the second AZD1222 dose. This chain links TRBV30 with TRBJ1-2; TRBD1 is a possible D gene (5 bases). The receptor was isolated from an adult who received the AZD1222 COVID-19 vaccine. The CDR3 loop reads CAWSVYPGNYGYTF. The CDR3 bases are TGTGCCTGGAGTGTATATCCAGGGAACTATGGCTACACCTTC. Together with reference TRBV30 and TRBJ1-2, the CDR3 gives the full variable domain: SQTIHQWPATLVQPVGSPLSLECTVEGTSNPNLYWYRQAAGRGLQLLFYSVGIGQISSEVPQNLSASRPQDRQFILSSKKLLLSDSGFYLCAWSVYPGNYGYTFGSGTRLTVV.